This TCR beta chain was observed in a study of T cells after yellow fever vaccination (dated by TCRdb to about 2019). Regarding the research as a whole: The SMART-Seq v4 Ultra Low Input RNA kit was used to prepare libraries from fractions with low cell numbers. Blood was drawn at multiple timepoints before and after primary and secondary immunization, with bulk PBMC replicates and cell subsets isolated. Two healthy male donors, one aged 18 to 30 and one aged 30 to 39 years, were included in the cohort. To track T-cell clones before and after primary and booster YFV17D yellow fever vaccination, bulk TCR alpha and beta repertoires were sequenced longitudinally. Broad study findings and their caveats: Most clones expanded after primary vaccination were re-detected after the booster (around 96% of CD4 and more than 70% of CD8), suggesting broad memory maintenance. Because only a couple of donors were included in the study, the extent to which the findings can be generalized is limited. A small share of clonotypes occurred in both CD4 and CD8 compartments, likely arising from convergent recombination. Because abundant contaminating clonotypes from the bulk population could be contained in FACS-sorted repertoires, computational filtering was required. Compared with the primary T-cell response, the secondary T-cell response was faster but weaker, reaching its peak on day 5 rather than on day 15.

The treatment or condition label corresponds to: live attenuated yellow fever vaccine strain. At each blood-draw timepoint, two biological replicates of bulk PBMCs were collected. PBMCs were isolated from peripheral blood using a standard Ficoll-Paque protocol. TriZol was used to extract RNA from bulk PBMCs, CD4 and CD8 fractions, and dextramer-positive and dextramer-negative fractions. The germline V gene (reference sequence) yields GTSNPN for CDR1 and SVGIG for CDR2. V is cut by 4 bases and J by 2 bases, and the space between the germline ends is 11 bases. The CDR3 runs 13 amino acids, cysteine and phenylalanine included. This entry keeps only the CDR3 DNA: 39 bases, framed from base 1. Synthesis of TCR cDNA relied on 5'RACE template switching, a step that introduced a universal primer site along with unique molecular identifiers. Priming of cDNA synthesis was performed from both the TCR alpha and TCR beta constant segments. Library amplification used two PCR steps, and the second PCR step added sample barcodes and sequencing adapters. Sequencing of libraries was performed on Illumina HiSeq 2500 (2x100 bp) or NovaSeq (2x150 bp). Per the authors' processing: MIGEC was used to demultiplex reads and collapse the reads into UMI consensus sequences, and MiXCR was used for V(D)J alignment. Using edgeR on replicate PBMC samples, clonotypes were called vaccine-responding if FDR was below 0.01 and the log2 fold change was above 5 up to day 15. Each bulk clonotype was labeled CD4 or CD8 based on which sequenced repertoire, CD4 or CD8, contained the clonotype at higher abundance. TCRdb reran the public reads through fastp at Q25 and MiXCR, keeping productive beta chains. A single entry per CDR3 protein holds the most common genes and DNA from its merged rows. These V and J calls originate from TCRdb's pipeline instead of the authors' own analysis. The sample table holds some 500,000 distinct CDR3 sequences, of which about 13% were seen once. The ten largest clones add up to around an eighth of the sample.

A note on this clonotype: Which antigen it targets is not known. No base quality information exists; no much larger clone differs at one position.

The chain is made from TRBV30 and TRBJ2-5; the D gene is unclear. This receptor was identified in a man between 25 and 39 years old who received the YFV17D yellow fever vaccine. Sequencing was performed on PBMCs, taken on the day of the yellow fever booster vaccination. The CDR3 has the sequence CAWNMGIQETQYF. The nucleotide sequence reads TGTGCCTGGAACATGGGGATACAAGAGACCCAGTACTTC.